What follows are 26 T cell receptor beta chains derived from one specimen sequenced in a study of beta chain features in type 1 diabetes. Isolated RNA was reverse transcribed in full, so expressed TCRB transcripts were sequenced. Sequenced by immunoSEQ multiplex PCR; TCRdb stores in-frame clones only, minus some. The data show about 350,000 clones, about 20% seen once. The sample consisted of naive CD4+ T cells from blood. These receptors were obtained from a woman in her late teens or twenties in good health.

This clone was detected only a few times. Different DNA sequences within this sample yield the same CDR3. The V and J genes are TRBV30 and TRBJ1-1; 7 nucleotides align to TRBD1. This CDR3 spans 12 amino acids. V trimming: 3 bases; J trimming: 5 bases; junction bases outside the gene matches: 3. Germline CDR1 and CDR2: GTSNPN and SVGIG (reference sequence). Written as DNA, the CDR3 is TGTGCCTGGAGCCCAGGGGGGACTGAAGCTTTCTTT. Protein: CAWSPGGTEAFF.

The DNA for the CDR3 is TGTGCCAGCAGCGGGCCCCCGCCAGATACGCAGTATTTT. Translating it yields CASSGPPPDTQYF. The rearrangement joins TRBV9 to TRBJ2-3; D ambiguous. Between the trimmed V and J ends, which lost 3 bases and 4 bases, there was a span of 9 bases. The CDR3 runs to 13 residues. Germline loops: CDR1 SGDLS, CDR2 YYNGEE.

The J gene is TRBJ1-5, the V gene TRBV1; the table's D call, TRBD1, has no DNA check behind it. TRBV1 is termed a pseudogene. The CDR3 consists of 17 residues. The CDR3 DNA follows: TGCACCAGCAGCCAAGATCACAGACGAGGGGGACATCAGCCCCAGCATTTT. The encoded protein is CTSSQDHRRGGHQPQHF.

V is TRBV7-8 and J is TRBJ2-6; D gene uncertain. Trimming left V 3 bases short and J 3 bases short, with 3 bases between. In germline, CDR1 is SGHVS, CDR2 FQNEAQ. This CDR3 has 13 residues. CDR3 sequence (DNA): TGTGCCAGCAGCTTCGGTGGGGCCAACGTCCTGACTTTC. Protein product: CASSFGGANVLTF.

The chain recombines TRBV5-5 with TRBJ2-7, with TRBD2 matching 11 bases. The germline V gene has CDR1 SGHKS and CDR2 YYEKEE (reference sequence). This CDR3 is 14 amino acids long. V lost 4 bases and J lost 3; bases outside the gene matches: 3. Here the CDR3 reads CASSKLAGVYEQYF. CDR3 coding DNA: TGTGCCAGCAGCAAACTAGCGGGGGTCTACGAGCAGTACTTC.

This clone was observed a few times. The chain uses TRBV29-1 and TRBJ1-1; possibly TRBD1 for D (5 bases). V lost 5 bases, J lost 0 bases, and 10 bases lay in between. The germline gives CDR1 SQVTM, CDR2 ANQGSEA. CDR3 length equals 13 residues. Here the CDR3 reads CSVQQVMNTEAFF. CDR3 nucleotide sequence: TGCAGCGTTCAACAGGTCATGAACACTGAAGCTTTCTTT.

The V gene is TRBV7-8, the J gene TRBJ2-5; D gene ambiguous. Per the germline V gene, CDR1 is SGHVS and CDR2 is FQNEAQ. This CDR3 comprises 16 residues. Trimming removed 1 base at V and 5 bases at J, with 17 bases between. CDR3 coding DNA: TGTGCCAGCAGCTTAGTGTTTGACTCTCTTTACGAGACCCAGTACTTC. Its protein product is CASSLVFDSLYETQYF.

This clone was seen only a few times. The gene calls are TRBV7-2 and TRBJ2-1; 13 bases match TRBD2. With 3 bases clipped from V and 5 bases from J, the junction kept 7 bases outside the gene matches. Looked up from germline, CDR1 is SGHTA and CDR2 is FQGNSA. CDR3 length: 17 residues. This CDR3 is CASSFSLGLAGDNEQFF. Written as DNA, the CDR3 is TGTGCCAGCAGCTTCTCTCTCGGACTAGCGGGGGACAATGAGCAGTTCTTC.

In this sample, this clone turned up many times. The genes are TRBV23-1 and TRBJ1-5; unclear D gene. Being an ORF, TRBV23-1 has a function that is uncertain. The CDR3 loop spans 12 amino acids. Trimming left V 0 bases short and J 11 bases short, with 8 bases between. In DNA form, the CDR3 reads TGCGCCAGCAGTCAATCGTGGGCAACCCAGCATTTT. Translation: CASSQSWATQHF.

This clone was observed a few times. The chain recombines TRBV7-2 with TRBJ2-3; tentative D call: TRBD1 (7 bases). This CDR3 has 15 amino acids. Trimming removed 4 bases at V and 4 bases at J, with 15 bases between. Germline-derived CDR1 and CDR2 are SGHTA and FQGNSA. In DNA, the CDR3 is TGTGCCAGCAGCTCCAGGGGGGCGGCGGCAGATACGCAGTATTTT. As protein: CASSSRGAAADTQYF. Supplemented by reference TRBV7-2 and TRBJ2-3, the full variable domain reads GAGVSQSPSNKVTEKGKDVELRCDPISGHTALYWYRQSLGQGLEFLIYFQGNSAPDKSGLPSDRFSAERTGGSVSTLTIQRTQQEDSAVYLCASSSRGAAADTQYFGPGTRLTVL.

The V gene is TRBV5-6, the J gene TRBJ2-7; D may be TRBD2 (6 bases). The V gene's germline CDR1 is SGHDT and CDR2 YYEEEE. Trimming shortened V by 7 bases and J by 12 bases, and 20 bases separated the two germline ends. The CDR3 loop spans 12 amino acids. The CDR3, as DNA: TGTGCCAGCCGCCGGAGCGGCGCGGGGCTGTACTTC. It codes for CASRRSGAGLYF.

This clone was seen more than once but under ten times. The CDR3 here is CAWSTGVPSTQYF. The CDR3, as DNA: TGTGCCTGGAGTACCGGGGTCCCCTCGACCCAGTACTTC. This rearrangement joins TRBV30 to TRBJ2-5; D is perhaps TRBD2 (5 bases). CDR3 length: 13 amino acids. CDR1 and CDR2 (germline): GTSNPN, SVGIG (reference sequence). The V and J ends lost 2 bases and 7 bases respectively, with 14 bases between them. The whole variable domain, filled in from reference TRBV30 and TRBJ2-5, reads SQTIHQWPATLVQPVGSPLSLECTVEGTSNPNLYWYRQAAGRGLQLLFYSVGIGQISSEVPQNLSASRPQDRQFILSSKKLLLSDSGFYLCAWSTGVPSTQYFGPGTRLLVL.

This clone showed up just a few times. The CDR3, as DNA: TGCGCCAGCAGCCAACCGACAGGGGGTAACTATGGCTACACCTTC. It yields the protein CASSQPTGGNYGYTF. The chain joins TRBV4-1 to TRBJ1-2; 9 positions match TRBD1. V was clipped by 2 bases and J by 1 base; unmatched bases: 2. Germline V gives CDR1 MGHRA, CDR2 YSYEKL. The CDR3 is 15 residues long.

This chain joins TRBV25-1 and TRBJ1-2, with 9 bases identical to TRBD1. This CDR3 has 16 amino acids. V trimming: 2 bases; J trimming: 4 bases; junction bases outside the gene matches: 8. Germline V gene lookup returns CDR1 MGHDK and CDR2 SYGVNS. CDR3 DNA: TGTGCCAGCAGTGAAAACGCTATGGGACAGGGCTATGGCTACACCTTC. Its protein product is CASSENAMGQGYGYTF.

The chain joins TRBV5-1 to TRBJ2-5, with 9 bases matching TRBD1. Germline lookup yields CDR1 SGHRS and CDR2 YFSETQ. The CDR3 covers 14 residues. The V and J ends lost 5 bases and 7 bases, in that order; junction bases with no gene match: 9. The CDR3 here is CASRTTGGSRTQYF. The CDR3 nucleotides are TGCGCCAGCAGGACGACAGGGGGGAGTCGGACCCAGTACTTC.

The chain carries TRBV7-9 and TRBJ2-3, with D uncertain. CDR3 length: 12 residues. V lost 2 bases to trimming and J lost 7 bases, with 7 bases between them. CDR1 and CDR2 from the germline V gene are SEHNR and FQNEAQ (reference sequence). The CDR3 here is CASSLPYNTQYF. In DNA form, the CDR3 reads TGTGCCAGCAGCTTACCTTACAATACGCAGTATTTT. Full variable domain (remainder filled in from reference TRBV7-9 and TRBJ2-3): DTGVSQNPRHKITKRGQNVTFRCDPISEHNRLYWYRQTLGQGPEFLTYFQNEAQLEKSRLLSDRFSAERPKGSFSTLEIQRTEQGDSAMYLCASSLPYNTQYFGPGTRLTVL.

This clone was observed a handful of times. This rearrangement joins TRBV28 to TRBJ1-4, with D uncertain. The length of the CDR3 is 13 residues. Germline V lookup: CDR1 MDHEN, CDR2 SYDVKM. V lost 2 bases and J 4 bases, leaving 5 bases between the germline ends. The CDR3 DNA reads TGTGCCAGCAGTTTACCCAGTAATGAAAAACTGTTTTTT. This translates into CASSLPSNEKLFF.

The chain uses TRBV29-1 and TRBJ1-4, with 7 bases matching TRBD1. With 3 bases clipped from V and 3 bases from J, the junction kept 4 bases outside the gene matches. The CDR3 length is 14 residues. The V gene's germline CDR1 is SQVTM and CDR2 ANQGSEA. DNA of the CDR3: TGCAGCGTTGACAGGGGGGTGGCTAATGAAAAACTGTTTTTT. Encoded protein: CSVDRGVANEKLFF.

The chain is built from TRBV6-5 and TRBJ2-1, with no clear D. Trimming removed 0 bases from V and 3 bases from J, with 9 bases in between. CDR3 length equals 15 residues. CDR1 MNHEY and CDR2 SVGAGI come from the germline V gene. The CDR3 region has the DNA TGTGCCAGCAGTTACTCGGCGGTCCACTACAATGAGCAGTTCTTC. This codes for CASSYSAVHYNEQFF.

The chain links TRBV5-1 to TRBJ1-1; 9 bases are shared with TRBD1. The CDR3 sequence is 16 residues long. Germline V gene data show CDR1 as SGHRS and CDR2 as YFSETQ. With V trimmed by 0 bases and J by 0 bases, 3 bases remained unmatched. Written as DNA, the CDR3 is TGCGCCAGCAGCTTGGTGGGGACAGGGATGAACACTGAAGCTTTCTTT. It specifies CASSLVGTGMNTEAFF.

This clone has a handful of counts. This CDR3 reads CASSIRGAKNIQYF. The CDR3 region has the DNA TGTGCCAGTAGTATCCGGGGAGCCAAAAACATTCAGTACTTC. The chain recombines TRBV19 with TRBJ2-4; weak D call: TRBD2 (5 bases). Germline-derived CDR1 and CDR2 are LNHDA and SQIVND (reference sequence). The ends were cut back, 3 bases at V and 0 bases at J, with 6 bases in the middle. This CDR3 is 14 amino acids long.

The chain joins TRBV7-2 to TRBJ1-5, with unresolved D. The V and J ends lost 4 bases and 5 bases respectively, with 12 bases between them. This CDR3 is 14 amino acids long. Germline lookup yields CDR1 SGHTA and CDR2 FQGNSA. CDR3 amino acids: CASSSSASYQPQHF. In nucleotides, the CDR3 is TGTGCCAGCAGCTCCTCCGCGAGTTATCAGCCCCAGCATTTT.

CDR3 loop: CASSQDTLATSEQFF. The CDR3, as DNA: TGTGCCAGCAGCCAAGATACCCTAGCGACCAGTGAGCAGTTCTTC. The V call is TRBV4-2, the J call TRBJ2-1; perhaps TRBD2 as D (6 bases). V lost 0 bases to trimming and J lost 9 bases, with 15 bases between them. CDR3 length equals 15 residues. Germline V gene data show CDR1 as LGHNA and CDR2 as YNFKEQ.

This clone turned up a few times. The V and J genes are TRBV7-2 and TRBJ2-1, with D unresolved. Per germline, CDR1 SGHTA and CDR2 FQGNSA. The CDR3 has 15 residues. Between the trimmed V and J ends, which lost 0 bases and 6 bases, there was a span of 12 bases. The CDR3 region is CASSLASYPVNEQFF. In DNA, the CDR3 is TGTGCCAGCAGCTTAGCCTCCTATCCCGTCAATGAGCAGTTCTTC.

The chain joins TRBV10-3 to TRBJ2-5; no firm D call. The CDR3 totals 13 residues. V shed 6 bases and J shed 2 bases, with 10 bases lying between them. In germline, CDR1 is ENHRY, CDR2 SYGVKD. The CDR3 loop reads CAISETFQETQYF. The CDR3 DNA is TGTGCCATCAGCGAGACATTTCAAGAGACCCAGTACTTC.

This clone was counted only a few times. The identical CDR3 is also encoded by other nucleotide sequences in the sample. Here the CDR3 reads CATSRDRGTYEQYF. In nucleotides, the CDR3 is TGTGCCACCAGCAGAGATCGCGGGACCTACGAGCAGTACTTC. The J gene is TRBJ2-7, the V gene TRBV15; weak D call: TRBD2 (6 bases). Trimming shortened V by 0 bases and J by 2 bases, and 8 bases separated the two germline ends. The CDR3 is 14 amino acids. Germline V CDR1 and CDR2: LNHNV, YYDKDF (reference sequence).